Below are 9 T cell receptor beta chains sequenced from a single sample in a study of regulatory T cells in long-lasting Graves disease listed by TCRdb under 2021. The library was generated by multiplex PCR. TCRdb shows the sequencer as Illumina HiSeq 4000. CDR3 regions were amplified by Arm-PCR with iRepertoire HTBI primers to construct TCR beta libraries. TCRdb passed the public sequencing reads through fastp at Q25 and MiXCR, retaining productive beta sequences. Rows with a matching CDR3 protein are joined into one entry that keeps the most common DNA and genes. The sample records 400,000 to 450,000 distinct CDR3 sequences, 15% to 20% of which are singletons. The ten biggest clones cover over 8.5% of the sample. The time point label of this sample denotes: newly diagnosed GD, antithyroid drugs for less than 3 months. RNA was extracted from PBMCs in TRIzol for both TCR sequencing and RNA sequencing.

This same sample was also part of a study on T cells in Graves' hyperthyroidism and ophthalmopathy.

Sample: peripheral blood mononuclear cells (PBMCs), taken at new diagnosis, from a patient treated with antithyroid drugs. These TCRs come from a woman under 40 with Graves disease. Donor details come from another sample of the same person, matched by shared clones.

This clonotype was counted many times. The rearrangement links TRBV6-5 to TRBJ2-7, with 11 positions matching TRBD2. The CDR3 covers 17 residues. Trimming took 0 bases from V and 2 from J; bases not matched to a gene: 6. Looked up from germline, CDR1 is MNHEY and CDR2 is SVGAGI. The CDR3 spells CASSYSRLAGSPYEQYF. CDR3 in DNA: TGTGCCAGCAGTTACTCCCGACTAGCGGGATCCCCCTACGAGCAGTACTTC.

This clonotype appeared many times. The chain employs TRBV3-1 and TRBJ1-1; unclear D gene. The V gene's germline CDR1 is LGHDT and CDR2 YNNKEL (reference sequence). This CDR3 contains 15 residues. The ends were cut back, 6 bases at V and 3 bases at J, with 17 bases in the middle. In DNA, the CDR3 is TGTGCCAGCAGGGAACGTATAAGGGAGGACACTGAAGCTTTCTTT. It encodes CASRERIREDTEAFF. The variable domain in full, completed from reference TRBV3-1 and TRBJ1-1, reads DTAVSQTPKYLVTQMGNDKSIKCEQNLGHDTMYWYKQDSKKFLKIMFSYNNKELIINETVPNRFSPKSPDKAHLNLHINSLELGDSAVYFCASRERIREDTEAFFGQGTRLTVV.

This clonotype has more than one count but fewer than ten. This chain links TRBV9 with TRBJ2-3; 7 nucleotides agree with TRBD2. CDR1 SGDLS and CDR2 YYNGEE come from the germline V gene. The CDR3 extends over 17 amino acids. After removal of 4 bases from V and 5 bases from J, the junction contained 16 bases not matched to a gene. CDR3 nucleotide sequence: TGTGCCAGCAGCTTGATAGGAGGGAGGGCCGAGGGAGATACGCAGTATTTT. It is translated as CASSLIGGRAEGDTQYF.

The sample holds many counts of this clonotype. The chain has TRBV5-1 and TRBJ1-5; D not resolved. Germline V gene lookup returns CDR1 SGHRS and CDR2 YFSETQ. The CDR3 covers 15 residues. Between the trimmed V and J ends, which lost 4 bases and 3 bases, there was a span of 14 bases. CDR3 loop: CASSPLGRSNQPQHF. In DNA form, the CDR3 reads TGCGCCAGCAGCCCCCTAGGCAGGTCCAATCAGCCCCAGCATTTT.

This clonotype was seen repeatedly, ten times or more. The chain combines TRBV18 with TRBJ1-1; no reliable D call. This CDR3 region has 15 residues. In germline, CDR1 is KGHSH, CDR2 LQKENI. Deletions cut 1 base from V and 0 bases from J, with 9 bases between. CDR3: CASSPRSGMNTEAFF. The CDR3 DNA reads TGTGCCAGCTCACCACGCTCAGGCATGAACACTGAAGCTTTCTTT. Combining the CDR3 with reference TRBV18 and TRBJ1-1 gives the whole variable domain NAGVMQNPRHLVRRRGQEARLRCSPMKGHSHVYWYRQLPEEGLKFMVYLQKENIIDESGMPKERFSAEFPKEGPSILRIQQVVRGDSAAYFCASSPRSGMNTEAFFGQGTRLTVV.

Ten or more counts support this clonotype. V is TRBV10-3 and J is TRBJ1-1; possible D gene TRBD1, 5 bases. CDR3 length: 14 residues. V lost 2 bases and J lost 1, with 8 bases in between. Germline CDR1 and CDR2: ENHRY and SYGVKD. The CDR3 is CAISEKQENTEAFF. The CDR3 coding sequence is TGTGCCATCAGTGAGAAACAGGAGAACACTGAAGCTTTCTTT.

Turning to this clonotype: A much larger clone is a single base away; this may be a read error. J is TRBJ2-3 and V is TRBV10-2; 7 bases align to TRBD1. The DNA end lines up better with TRBJ1-1; the J call may be wrong. Looked up from germline, CDR1 is WSHSY and CDR2 is SAAADI. CDR3 length: 15 residues. DNA for the CDR3: TGCGCCAGCAGTGACCGAGGAAAGGGGGCCGCTGGAGCTTTCTTT. It codes for CASSDRGKGAAGAFF.

The rearrangement links TRBV7-2 to TRBJ2-7; D gene uncertain. This CDR3 spans 13 amino acids. V lost 5 bases, J lost 1 base, and 9 bases lay in between. From germline, CDR1 is SGHTA and CDR2 FQGNSA. DNA for the CDR3: TGTGCCAGCAGCCAAGCCATTTCCTACGAGCAGTACTTC. Translating it yields CASSQAISYEQYF.

This clonotype was detected ten times or more. This chain uses TRBV20-1 with TRBJ2-1; D ambiguous. The V end lost 3 bases, the J end lost 2 bases, and 17 bases lay between the germline ends. This CDR3 spans 16 amino acids. Germline CDR1 reads DFQATT; CDR2 reads SNEGSKA (reference sequence). The CDR3, as DNA: TGCAGTGCTAGGGCCGTAACAGCCTACCCCTACAATGAGCAGTTCTTC. Its translation: CSARAVTAYPYNEQFF.